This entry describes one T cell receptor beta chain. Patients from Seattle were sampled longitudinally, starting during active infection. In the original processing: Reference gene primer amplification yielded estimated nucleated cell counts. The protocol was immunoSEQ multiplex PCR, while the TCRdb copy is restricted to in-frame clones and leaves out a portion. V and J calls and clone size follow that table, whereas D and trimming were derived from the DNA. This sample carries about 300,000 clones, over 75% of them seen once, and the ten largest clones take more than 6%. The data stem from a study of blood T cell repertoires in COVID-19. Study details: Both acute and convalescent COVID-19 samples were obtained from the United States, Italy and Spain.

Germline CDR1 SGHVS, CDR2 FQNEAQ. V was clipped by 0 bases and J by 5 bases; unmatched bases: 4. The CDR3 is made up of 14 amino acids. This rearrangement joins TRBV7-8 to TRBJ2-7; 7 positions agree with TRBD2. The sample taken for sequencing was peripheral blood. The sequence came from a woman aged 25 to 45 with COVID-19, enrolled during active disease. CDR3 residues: CASSLAMGRDEQYF. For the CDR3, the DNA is TGTGCCAGCAGCTTAGCGATGGGGAGGGACGAGCAGTACTTC.